This T cell receptor beta chain originates from a study of beta chain features in type 1 diabetes (dated by TCRdb to the late 2010s). Background for the entire study: Patients and healthy donors did not differ in mean age, gender distribution, total cell number or subset yield. A total of roughly 100 million sorted cells were examined across all samples, and the number of cells per subset was strongly correlated with RNA yield. The study compared TCRB repertoires of sorted circulating CD4+ T cell subsets between recently diagnosed type 1 diabetes patients and matched healthy donors. Regulatory and stem cell-like memory subsets were obtained from only 8 patients and roughly 8 healthy donors, while naive and central memory subsets were obtained from all 28 donors. Beyond this particular receptor, the publication reports: Naive, central memory and regulatory TCRB repertoires appeared more similar among patients than among healthy donors. Shorter templates might be favored by PCR, yet because patient and control samples were amplified and corrected together, any such skew would affect both groups equally. Because cDNA was sequenced instead of genomic DNA, activated cells with high expression could be over-represented, although the groups did not differ in activation or CD3 levels. In all four CD4+ subsets, TCRB CDR3 length was moderately but significantly shorter in type 1 diabetes patients. Only small numbers of individuals were included in the HLA sub-analyses, which left unresolved whether HLA type had any influence on TCRB rearrangement. At VDJ recombination sites, patients with type 1 diabetes made fewer insertions and deleted more nucleotides, a pattern implying thymic rearrangement abnormalities.

The cysteine opens and the phenylalanine closes a CDR3 of 19 amino acids. Left in the record is the CDR3 DNA by itself, 57 bases read in frame from the first base. Germline trimming: 4 bases from V, 0 bases from J; junction bases outside gene matches: 13. In the germline V gene, CDR1 corresponds to SGDLS and CDR2 to YYNGEE. There are a few counts of this clone. Its antigen is currently not known. The record has no base qualities; no much larger clone is one base away. The same CDR3 can be traced to other DNA sequences in this sample. From each donor, a single peripheral blood sample of approximately 0.11 L on average was drawn into heparinised tubes. A BD FACSAria II and a panel including CD45RO, CCR7, CD25, CD127, CD95 and CD27 were used to sort naive, central memory, regulatory and stem cell-like memory CD4+ T cells. All sorted populations exceeded 95% purity. PBMCs were isolated right away by Lymphoprep density gradient centrifugation and were stained directly, without culture. To minimize batch effects, samples were stained and sorted in pairs, one healthy donor with one patient per experiment.

The entire amount of isolated RNA was reverse transcribed using the High Capacity cDNA Reverse Transcription Kit, so the sequenced TCRB transcripts were expressed ones. Naive, central memory and regulatory T cell samples underwent deep immunoSEQ sequencing, averaging about 3.57 million total reads per sample. Sorted cells were lysed in RLT buffer, and RNA was extracted using DNase-treated RNeasy Micro or Mini kits according to cell number. To prevent cross-contamination, every cell subset was processed on its own, while patient and healthy donor samples were processed together. TCRB sequences were amplified from cDNA with the immunoSEQ multiplex PCR, producing 87-bp fragments spanning the CDR3 region. Sequencing of the amplicons was performed on the Illumina HiSeq platform. Per the source publication's procedure: Synthetic template baselines were used to correct PCR bias computationally, reads within Hamming distance 2 were collapsed together, and singletons that could not be merged were discarded. Reads were aligned against IMGT to assign V, D and J genes, CDR3 length and insertions or deletions at six rearrangement sites. Within each subset, clonotype counts were normalized to the number of sorted cells before true diversity and Gini coefficients were calculated with the tcR R package. Repertoire sharing was quantified using the overlap coefficient calculated on TCRB nucleotide sequences. Out-of-frame TCRB sequences from naive cells were analyzed to stand in for the pre-selection repertoire. TCRdb took this table from immuneACCESS and kept in-frame rearrangements with V and J called. Such tables lack part of the clones; where checked against another copy, unresolved V genes explain under half of the gap, and the rest is unexplained. V, J and clone size are taken as reported in that table, and D and trimming were inferred from the DNA itself. The table for this sample lists 500,000 to 700,000 clones; roughly a sixth of them were counted only once. The top ten hold about 0.086% of the sample.

Rearrangement joined TRBV9 to TRBJ2-6; 7 bases in the middle match TRBD1. The sequence derives from a young man in good health. The specimen was naive CD4+ T cells from blood. The cell subset or site label here, explained by the study, means: true naive CD4+ T cells. CDR3 region: CASSPEGWTGYSGANVLTF. The base sequence is TGTGCCAGCAGCCCCGAGGGGTGGACAGGATACTCTGGGGCCAACGTCCTGACTTTC.